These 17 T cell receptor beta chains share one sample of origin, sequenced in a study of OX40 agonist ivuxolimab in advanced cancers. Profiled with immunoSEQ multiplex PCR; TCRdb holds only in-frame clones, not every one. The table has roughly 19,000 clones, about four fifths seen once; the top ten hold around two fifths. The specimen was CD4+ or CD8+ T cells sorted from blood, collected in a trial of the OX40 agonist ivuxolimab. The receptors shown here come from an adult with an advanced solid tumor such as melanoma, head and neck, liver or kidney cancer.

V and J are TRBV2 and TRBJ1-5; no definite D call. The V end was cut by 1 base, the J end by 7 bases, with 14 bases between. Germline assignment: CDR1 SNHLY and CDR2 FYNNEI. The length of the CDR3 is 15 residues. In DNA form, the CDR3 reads TGTGCCAGCAGTGAAGTAAGACAAGCTCAGCAGCCCCAGCATTTT. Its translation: CASSEVRQAQQPQHF.

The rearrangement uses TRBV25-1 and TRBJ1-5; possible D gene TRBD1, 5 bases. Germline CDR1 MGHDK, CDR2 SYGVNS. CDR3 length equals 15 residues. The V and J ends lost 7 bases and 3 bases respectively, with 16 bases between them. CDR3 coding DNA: TGTGCCAGCAACCCAGCGGAGGGGTTCAATCAGCCCCAGCATTTT. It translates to CASNPAEGFNQPQHF.

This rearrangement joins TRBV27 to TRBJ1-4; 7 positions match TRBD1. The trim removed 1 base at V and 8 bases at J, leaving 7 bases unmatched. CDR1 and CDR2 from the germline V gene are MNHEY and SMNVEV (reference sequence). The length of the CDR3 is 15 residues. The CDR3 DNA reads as TGTGCCAGCAGTTTATATACCCCACAGGGGGAAAAACTGTTTTTT. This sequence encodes CASSLYTPQGEKLFF. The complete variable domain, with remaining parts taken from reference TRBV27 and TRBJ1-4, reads EAQVTQNPRYLITVTGKKLTVTCSQNMNHEYMSWYRQDPGLGLRQIYYSMNVEVTDKGDVPEGYKVSRKEKRNFPLILESPSPNQTSLYFCASSLYTPQGEKLFFGSGTQLSVL.

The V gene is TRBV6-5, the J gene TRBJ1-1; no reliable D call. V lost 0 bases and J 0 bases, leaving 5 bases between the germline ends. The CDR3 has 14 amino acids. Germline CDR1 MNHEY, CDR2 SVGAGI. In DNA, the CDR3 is TGTGCCAGCAGTTACTCAAGACTGAACACTGAAGCTTTCTTT. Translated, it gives CASSYSRLNTEAFF.

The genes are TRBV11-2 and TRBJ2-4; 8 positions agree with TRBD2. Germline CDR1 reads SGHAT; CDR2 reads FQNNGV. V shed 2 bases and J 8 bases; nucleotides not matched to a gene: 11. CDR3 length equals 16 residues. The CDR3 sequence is CASSLNTGGLLDIQYF. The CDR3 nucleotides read TGTGCCAGCAGCTTAAATACGGGGGGGCTTTTGGACATTCAGTACTTC.

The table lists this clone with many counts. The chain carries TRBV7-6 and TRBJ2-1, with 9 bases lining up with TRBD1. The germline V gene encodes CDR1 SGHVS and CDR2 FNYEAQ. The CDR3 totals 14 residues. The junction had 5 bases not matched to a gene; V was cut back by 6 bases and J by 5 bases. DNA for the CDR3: TGTGCCAGCAGTCCGGGGACAGGGCACAATGAGCAGTTCTTC. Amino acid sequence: CASSPGTGHNEQFF.

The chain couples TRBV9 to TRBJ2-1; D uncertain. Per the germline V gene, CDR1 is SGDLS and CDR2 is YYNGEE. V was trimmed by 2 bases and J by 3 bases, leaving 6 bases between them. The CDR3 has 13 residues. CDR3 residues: CASSVVGYNEQFF. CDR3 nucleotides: TGTGCCAGCAGCGTGGTCGGCTACAATGAGCAGTTCTTC.

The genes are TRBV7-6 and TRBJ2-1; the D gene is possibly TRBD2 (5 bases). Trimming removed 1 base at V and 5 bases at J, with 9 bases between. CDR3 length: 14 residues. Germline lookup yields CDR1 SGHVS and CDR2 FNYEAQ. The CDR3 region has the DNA TGTGCCAGCAGCTTAGGGGCCGGGGACAATGAGCAGTTCTTC. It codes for CASSLGAGDNEQFF.

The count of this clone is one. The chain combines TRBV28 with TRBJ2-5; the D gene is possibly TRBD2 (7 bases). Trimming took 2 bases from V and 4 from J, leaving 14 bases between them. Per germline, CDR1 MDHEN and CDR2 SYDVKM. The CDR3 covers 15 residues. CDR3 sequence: CASSLRGAGRETQYF. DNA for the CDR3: TGTGCCAGCAGTTTACGGGGGGCGGGTAGAGAGACCCAGTACTTC.

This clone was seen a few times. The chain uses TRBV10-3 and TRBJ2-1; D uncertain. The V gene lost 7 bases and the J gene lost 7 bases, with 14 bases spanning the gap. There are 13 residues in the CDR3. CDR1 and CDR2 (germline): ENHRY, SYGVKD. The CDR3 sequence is CAITEEGRNEQFF. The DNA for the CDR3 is TGTGCCATCACCGAGGAAGGGCGGAATGAGCAGTTCTTC.

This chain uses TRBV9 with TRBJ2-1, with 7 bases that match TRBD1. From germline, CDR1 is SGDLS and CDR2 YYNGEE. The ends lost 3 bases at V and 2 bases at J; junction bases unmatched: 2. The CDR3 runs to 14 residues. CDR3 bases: TGTGCCAGCAGCGGGACAGGAGCCTACAATGAGCAGTTCTTC. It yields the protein CASSGTGAYNEQFF.

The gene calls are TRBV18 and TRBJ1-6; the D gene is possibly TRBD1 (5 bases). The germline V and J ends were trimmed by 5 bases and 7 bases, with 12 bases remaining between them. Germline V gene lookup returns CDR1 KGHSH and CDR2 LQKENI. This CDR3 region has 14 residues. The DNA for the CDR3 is TGTGCCAGCTCATGGGGCGCGGGGAATTCACCCCTCCACTTT. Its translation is CASSWGAGNSPLHF. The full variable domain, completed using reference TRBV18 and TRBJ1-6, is NAGVMQNPRHLVRRRGQEARLRCSPMKGHSHVYWYRQLPEEGLKFMVYLQKENIIDESGMPKERFSAEFPKEGPSILRIQQVVRGDSAAYFCASSWGAGNSPLHFGNGTRLTVT.

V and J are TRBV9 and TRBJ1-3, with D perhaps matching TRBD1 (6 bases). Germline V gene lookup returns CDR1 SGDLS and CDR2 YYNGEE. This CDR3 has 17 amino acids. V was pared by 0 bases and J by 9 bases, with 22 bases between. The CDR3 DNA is TGTGCCAGCAGCGTAGGAGCTGCGGGGGCGCTTGGAGTCACCATATATTTT. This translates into CASSVGAAGALGVTIYF. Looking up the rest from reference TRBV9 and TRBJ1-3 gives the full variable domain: DSGVTQTPKHLITATGQRVTLRCSPRSGDLSVYWYQQSLDQGLQFLIQYYNGEERAKGNILERFSAQQFPDLHSELNLSSLELGDSALYFCASSVGAAGALGVTIYFGEGSWLTVV.

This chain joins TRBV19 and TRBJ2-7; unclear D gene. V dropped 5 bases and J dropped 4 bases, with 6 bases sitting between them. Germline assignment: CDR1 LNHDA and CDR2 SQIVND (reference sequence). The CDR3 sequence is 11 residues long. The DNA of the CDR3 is TGTGCCAGTAGTTACGGGTACGAGCAGTACTTC. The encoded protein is CASSYGYEQYF.

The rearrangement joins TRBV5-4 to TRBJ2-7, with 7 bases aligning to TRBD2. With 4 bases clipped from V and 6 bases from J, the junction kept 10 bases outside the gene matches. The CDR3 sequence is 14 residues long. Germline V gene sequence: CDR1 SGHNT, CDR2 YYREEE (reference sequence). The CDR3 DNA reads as TGTGCCAGCAGCCTTAGCGGGCTTACGGTCGAGCAGTACTTC. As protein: CASSLSGLTVEQYF.

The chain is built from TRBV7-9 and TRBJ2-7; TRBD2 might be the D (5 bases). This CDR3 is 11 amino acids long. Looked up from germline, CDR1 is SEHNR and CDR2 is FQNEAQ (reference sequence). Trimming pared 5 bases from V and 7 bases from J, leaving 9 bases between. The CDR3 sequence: CASSPGVEQYF. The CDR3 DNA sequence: TGTGCCAGCAGCCCCGGGGTTGAGCAGTACTTC.

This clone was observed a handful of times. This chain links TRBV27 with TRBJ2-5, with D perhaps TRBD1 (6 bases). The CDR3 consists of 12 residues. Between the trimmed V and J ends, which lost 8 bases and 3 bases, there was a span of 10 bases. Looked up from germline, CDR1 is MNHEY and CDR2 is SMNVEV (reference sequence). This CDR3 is CASRGQKETQYF. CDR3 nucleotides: TGTGCCAGCCGAGGACAGAAAGAGACCCAGTACTTC.